Shown below are 15 T cell receptor beta chains from a single sample sequenced in a study of brain metastases from non-small cell lung cancer (dated by TCRdb to the late 2010s). Receptor amplification or capture employed the immunoSEQ multiplex PCR assay. TCRdb's version of the immuneACCESS table is confined to in-frame rearrangements and falls short of the full clone set. An unresolved V gene accounts for under half of the shortfall where checked; the remainder is of unknown origin. This sample gives just under 2,500 clones in total; about 82% of them show up just once. The leading ten clones occupy 7.5% to 10% of the sample. Sequencing was carried out using tumor-adjacent normal tissue. The receptors were sampled from a donor at least 40 years old with non-small cell lung cancer.

Only a few counts were recorded for this clone. The V gene is TRBV5-1, the J gene TRBJ2-3, with TRBD2 matching 8 bases. V was pared by 7 bases and J by 3 bases, with 7 bases of the junction left unmatched. The germline gives CDR1 SGHRS, CDR2 YFSETQ. The CDR3 runs to 14 residues. In DNA, the CDR3 is TGCGCCAGCTATAGACGGGGGGGTACAGATACGCAGTATTTT. This codes for CASYRRGGTDTQYF.

The chain recombines TRBV19 with TRBJ2-3, with a possible D match to TRBD2 (7 bases). V was clipped by 5 bases and J by 0 bases, with 18 bases between them. The length of the CDR3 is 17 residues. The germline V gene has CDR1 LNHDA and CDR2 SQIVND (reference sequence). DNA of the CDR3: TGTGCCAGTAGTCGGCGGGGGCATAGTATTAGCACAGATACGCAGTATTTT. It encodes CASSRRGHSISTDTQYF.

The chain links TRBV24-1 to TRBJ2-1; 11 bases match TRBD2. From germline, CDR1 is KGHDR and CDR2 SFDVKD. CDR3 size: 16 residues. The trim removed 6 bases at V and 2 bases at J, leaving 5 bases unmatched. The CDR3 nucleotides are TGTGCCACCAGTCCCATGACTAGCGGGGCCTACAATGAGCAGTTCTTC. Protein product: CATSPMTSGAYNEQFF.

CDR3 coding DNA: TGCGCCAGCCACAGGGGAGGGAATTCACCCCTCCACTTT. Protein product: CASHRGGNSPLHF. The chain uses TRBV10-1 and TRBJ1-6, with 7 bases lining up with TRBD1. Germline CDR1 is WNHNN and CDR2 is SYGVQD (reference sequence). CDR3 length: 13 amino acids. V shed 8 bases, J shed 7 bases, and the junction held 5 bases outside the gene matches.

The chain employs TRBV6-5 and TRBJ1-1; D ambiguous. This CDR3 spans 13 amino acids. The ends were cut back, 6 bases at V and 7 bases at J, with 15 bases in the middle. CDR1 and CDR2 (germline): MNHEY, SVGAGI. Here the CDR3 DNA reads TGTGCCAGCAGATGGACTGCCTGGGGTGAAGCTTTCTTT. Translating it yields CASRWTAWGEAFF.

The chain links TRBV9 to TRBJ2-7; possible D gene TRBD1, 5 bases. Trimming pared 0 bases from V and 3 bases from J, leaving 13 bases between. The CDR3 sequence is 15 residues long. Looked up from germline, CDR1 is SGDLS and CDR2 is YYNGEE. This CDR3 is CASSVGAGPNYEQYF. The CDR3 DNA reads as TGTGCCAGCAGCGTAGGCGCAGGGCCCAACTACGAGCAGTACTTC.

The chain is built from TRBV2 and TRBJ2-3, with 10 bases that match TRBD2. Germline CDR1 reads SNHLY; CDR2 reads FYNNEI. CDR3 length: 15 amino acids. Trimming at V came to 4 bases and at J to 4 bases, leaving 5 bases not matched to a gene. CDR3 nucleotides: TGTGCCAGCAGTGTCAAGCGGGGGGGCTCAGATACGCAGTATTTT. This encodes CASSVKRGGSDTQYF.

The chain links TRBV19 to TRBJ2-2; D remains ambiguous. CDR1 is LNHDA, CDR2 SQIVND, per germline (reference sequence). With 2 bases removed from V and 4 bases from J, the gap between germline ends came to 8 bases. The CDR3 is 14 amino acids. The DNA for the CDR3 is TGTGCCAGTAGTATACAGGAAGCCACCGGGGAGCTGTTTTTT. It codes for CASSIQEATGELFF. Filled out from reference TRBV19 and TRBJ2-2, the complete variable domain reads DGGITQSPKYLFRKEGQNVTLSCEQNLNHDAMYWYRQDPGQGLRLIYYSQIVNDFQKGDIAEGYSVSREKKESFPLTVTSAQKNPTAFYLCASSIQEATGELFFGEGSRLTVL.

This clone showed up just once. CDR3 nucleotides: TGCGCCAGTTCTGGAGGGTTAAGTAGCAATCAGCCCCAGCATTTT. Translating it yields CASSGGLSSNQPQHF. The chain uses TRBV4-1 and TRBJ1-5, with no clear D. CDR1 MGHRA and CDR2 YSYEKL come from the germline V gene. Trimming took off 9 bases at V and 0 bases at J, with 15 bases between the two ends. This CDR3 has 15 amino acids.

V usage is TRBV5-4 and J usage is TRBJ2-3, with D possibly being TRBD1 (5 bases). V was clipped by 0 bases and J by 0 bases, with 8 bases between them. This CDR3 is built from 15 residues. Germline values: CDR1 SGHNT, CDR2 YYREEE (reference sequence). The CDR3 DNA follows: TGTGCCAGCAGCTTGGCGGCAGGGAGCACAGATACGCAGTATTTT. Residues: CASSLAAGSTDTQYF. The variable domain in full, with the rest retrieved from reference TRBV5-4 and TRBJ2-3, is ETGVTQSPTHLIKTRGQQVTLRCSSQSGHNTVSWYQQALGQGPQFIFQYYREEENGRGNFPPRFSGLQFPNYSSELNVNALELDDSALYLCASSLAAGSTDTQYFGPGTRLTVL.

For this clone: The junction departs from the called germline gene at one end, perhaps through a read error. The CDR3 is CASSQDSTYEQYF. The CDR3 DNA follows: TGTGCCAGCAGTCAGGACTCTACCTACGAACAGTACTTC. This chain joins TRBV6-6 and TRBJ2-7; the D gene is possibly TRBD2 (5 bases). There are 13 residues in the CDR3. The germline gives CDR1 MNHNY, CDR2 SVGAGI (reference sequence).

Regarding this clone: At one end the junction does not follow the germline gene, possibly because of a read error. The chain recombines TRBV5-1 with TRBJ2-3, with D tentatively TRBD1 (6 bases). Germline CDR1 and CDR2: SGHRS and YFSETQ. The CDR3 consists of 13 residues. This chain's CDR3 is CASSSRQADTQYF. DNA of the CDR3: TGCGCCAGCAGCTCCAGACAGGCGGATACGCAATATTTT.

This chain connects TRBV5-1 to TRBJ2-5, with D hard to call. The CDR3 is made up of 14 amino acids. Germline CDR1 is SGHRS and CDR2 is YFSETQ. V was clipped by 0 bases and J by 4 bases, with 10 bases between them. The CDR3 loop reads CASSLAQKGETQYF. The CDR3 nucleotides are TGCGCCAGCAGCTTGGCCCAGAAAGGAGAGACCCAGTACTTC.

The chain is built from TRBV24-1 and TRBJ2-1; 10 bases line up with TRBD1. The CDR3 is made up of 12 amino acids. CDR1 and CDR2 from the germline V gene are KGHDR and SFDVKD. Losses at the gene ends were 9 bases for V and 11 bases for J; bases not matched to a gene: 6. This CDR3 is CATGRQGAKQFF. As DNA, the CDR3 is TGTGCCACCGGACGACAGGGGGCGAAGCAGTTCTTC.

This clone was recorded only once. This rearrangement joins TRBV4-3 to TRBJ2-5; 8 bases align to TRBD1. The V and J ends lost 4 bases and 7 bases, in that order; junction bases with no gene match: 11. The V gene's germline CDR1 is LGHNA and CDR2 YSLEER. The CDR3 length is 15 residues. CDR3 DNA sequence: TGCGCCAGCAGCCGAGACAGGGGTCAATGGAGGACCCAGTACTTC. This codes for CASSRDRGQWRTQYF.